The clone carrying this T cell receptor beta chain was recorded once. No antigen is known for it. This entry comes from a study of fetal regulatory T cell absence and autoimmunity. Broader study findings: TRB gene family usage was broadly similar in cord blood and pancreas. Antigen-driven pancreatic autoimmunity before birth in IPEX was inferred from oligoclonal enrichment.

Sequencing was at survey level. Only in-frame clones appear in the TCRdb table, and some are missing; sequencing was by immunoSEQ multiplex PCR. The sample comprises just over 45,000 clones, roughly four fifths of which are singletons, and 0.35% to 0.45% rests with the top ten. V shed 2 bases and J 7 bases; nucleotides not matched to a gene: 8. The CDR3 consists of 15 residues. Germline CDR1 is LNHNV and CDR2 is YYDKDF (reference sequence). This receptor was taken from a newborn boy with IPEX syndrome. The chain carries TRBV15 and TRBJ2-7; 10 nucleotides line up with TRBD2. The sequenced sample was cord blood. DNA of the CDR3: TGTGCCACCAGCAGACAAGCGGGAGGGCCATGGGAGCAGTACTTC. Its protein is CATSRQAGGPWEQYF. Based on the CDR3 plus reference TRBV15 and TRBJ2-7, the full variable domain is DAMVIQNPRYQVTQFGKPVTLSCSQTLNHNVMYWYQQKSSQAPKLLFHYYDKDFNNEADTPDNFQSRRPNTSFCFLDIRSPGLGDTAMYLCATSRQAGGPWEQYFGPGTRLTVT.